This T cell receptor (beta chain) appears in the sequencing data of a study of PD-L1 blockade in urothelial cancer. Study information: In the patient group, about 90% of the roughly 29 were males with bladder-origin urothelial cancer. Study patients had been treated with 0 to 3 previous chemotherapy regimens. Median T cell yield from blood was over 120,000.

Into every PCR, synthetic TCR analog templates were spiked. Sequenced by immunoSEQ multiplex PCR; TCRdb stores in-frame clones only, minus some. The data contain roughly 120,000 clones, less than 95% of them singletons. Specified time point: peripheral blood 6 weeks after treatment start. Sequencing used PBMCs, obtained around atezolizumab (anti-PD-L1) treatment. This clonotype was sampled from a man between 60 and 70 years old with urothelial cancer.

The CDR3 DNA reads as TGTGCCAGCAGCTTTAGCGGGGGGGAGACCCAGTACTTC. The encoded protein is CASSFSGGETQYF. The V and J genes are TRBV7-2 and TRBJ2-5; 10 nucleotides line up with TRBD2. CDR1 is SGHTA and CDR2 is FQGNSA in the germline V gene. CDR3 length equals 13 residues. Unmatched junction bases numbered 0, after V lost 3 bases and J lost 5 bases.